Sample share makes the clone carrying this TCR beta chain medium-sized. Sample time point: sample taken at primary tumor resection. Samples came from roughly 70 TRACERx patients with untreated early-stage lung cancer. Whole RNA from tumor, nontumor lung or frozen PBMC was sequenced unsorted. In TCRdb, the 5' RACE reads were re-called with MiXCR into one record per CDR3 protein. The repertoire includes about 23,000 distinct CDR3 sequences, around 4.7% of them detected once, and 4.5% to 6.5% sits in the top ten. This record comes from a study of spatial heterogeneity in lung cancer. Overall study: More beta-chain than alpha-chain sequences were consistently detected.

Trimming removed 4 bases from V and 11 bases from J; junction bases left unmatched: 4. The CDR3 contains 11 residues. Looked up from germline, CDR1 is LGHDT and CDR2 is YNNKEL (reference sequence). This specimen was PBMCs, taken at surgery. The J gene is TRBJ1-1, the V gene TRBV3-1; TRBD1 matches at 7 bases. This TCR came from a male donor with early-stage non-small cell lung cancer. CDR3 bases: TGTGCCAGCAGCCCCGGGACAGTGGCTTTCTTT. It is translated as CASSPGTVAFF.